One sample yielded the 8 T cell receptor beta chains listed below, sequenced in a study of naive and memory T cell subsets. The library had UMIs added by 3' ligation of an oligonucleotide to TCR cDNA. Four PCR rounds used nested alpha and beta constant region primers plus the SP2 primer. TCRdb analysed the UMI-ligation and nested PCR reads with MiXCR anew, one entry per CDR3 protein. The sample lists more than 25,000 distinct CDR3 sequences, over 4% occurring once. Sequencing used blood. The receptors come from an adult in good health.

This clonotype was counted many times. The gene calls are TRBV4-3 and TRBJ1-6, with D unresolved. Germline CDR1 and CDR2: LGHNA and YSLEER. Between the trimmed V and J ends, which lost 4 bases and 8 bases, there was a span of 18 bases. The CDR3 spans 16 residues. In nucleotides, the CDR3 is TGCGCCAGCAGCCTCGAGGATAGGACCGAAGATTCACCCCTCCACTTT. Encoded protein: CASSLEDRTEDSPLHF.

Sample share makes this clonotype medium-sized. This sequence joins TRBV28 and TRBJ1-1; the D is unclear. Germline assignment: CDR1 MDHEN and CDR2 SYDVKM. The CDR3 covers 14 residues. Trimming shortened V by 8 bases and J by 1 base, and 14 bases separated the two germline ends. This CDR3 reads CASQTQTKNTEAFF. The CDR3 nucleotides are TGTGCCAGCCAAACCCAAACGAAGAACACTGAAGCTTTCTTT.

The J gene is TRBJ2-7, the V gene TRBV4-2; 8 nucleotides line up with TRBD2. Germline V gives CDR1 LGHNA, CDR2 YNFKEQ. V gave up 6 bases and J gave up 3 bases; unmatched junction bases: 7. The CDR3 has 14 amino acids. This CDR3 is CASRHTGTSYEQYF. The CDR3 nucleotides are TGTGCCAGCAGACACACCGGGACTAGCTACGAGCAGTACTTC.

This clonotype was counted at least ten times. The V and J genes are TRBV20-1 and TRBJ1-1, with D possibly TRBD1 on 5 matching bases. The CDR3 runs 15 residues. Germline V gene data show CDR1 as DFQATT and CDR2 as SNEGSKA (reference sequence). The V gene lost 2 bases and the J gene lost 0 bases, with 13 bases spanning the gap. The CDR3 sequence: CSARSPRQLNTEAFF. As DNA, the CDR3 is TGCAGTGCTAGATCACCTCGACAGTTGAACACTGAAGCTTTCTTT.

This clonotype was counted many times. This chain connects TRBV13 to TRBJ2-2; D possibly corresponds to TRBD2 (7 bases). The CDR3 extends over 15 amino acids. Looked up from germline, CDR1 is PRHDT and CDR2 is FYEKMQ (reference sequence). Trimming cost V 5 bases and J 6 bases, with 16 bases left between them. The CDR3 nucleotides read TGTGCCAGCAGCGACGCCCGGGGGGCCTCCGGGGAGCTGTTTTTT. It yields the protein CASSDARGASGELFF.

This clonotype was seen ten or more times. The genes are TRBV20-1 and TRBJ2-3, with TRBD2 matching 11 bases. With V trimmed by 6 bases and J by 9 bases, 8 bases remained unmatched. CDR1 and CDR2 from the germline V gene are DFQATT and SNEGSKA (reference sequence). CDR3 length: 13 residues. Written as DNA, the CDR3 is TGCAGTGCCTCCGGGACTAGCGGCTTCACGCAGTATTTT. Residues: CSASGTSGFTQYF.

This clonotype was counted many times. The rearrangement joins TRBV4-1 to TRBJ2-7; no clear D. The CDR3 is made up of 13 amino acids. V was cut by 1 base and J by 1 base, with 5 bases left in between. The germline V gene has CDR1 MGHRA and CDR2 YSYEKL. For the CDR3, the DNA is TGCGCCAGCAGCCAAGGACGGTCCTACGAGCAGTACTTC. Amino acid sequence: CASSQGRSYEQYF.

Judged by abundance, this clonotype is medium-sized. The chain recombines TRBV7-2 with TRBJ2-1; D uncertain. Germline values: CDR1 SGHTA, CDR2 FQGNSA. CDR3 length: 14 amino acids. V was clipped by 1 base and J by 6 bases, with 10 bases between them. The CDR3 spells CASSLDSSRNEQFF. Here the CDR3 DNA reads TGTGCCAGCAGCTTAGATTCATCGCGCAATGAGCAGTTCTTC.